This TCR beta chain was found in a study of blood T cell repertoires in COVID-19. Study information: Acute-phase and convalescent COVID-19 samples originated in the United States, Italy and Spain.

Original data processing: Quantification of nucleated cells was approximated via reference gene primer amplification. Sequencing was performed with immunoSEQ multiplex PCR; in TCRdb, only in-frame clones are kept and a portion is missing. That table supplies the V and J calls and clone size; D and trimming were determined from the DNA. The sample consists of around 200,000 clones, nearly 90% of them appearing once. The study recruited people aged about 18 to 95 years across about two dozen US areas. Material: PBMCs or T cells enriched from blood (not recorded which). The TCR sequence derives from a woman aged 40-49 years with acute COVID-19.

CDR3 region: CASSPSGSMADTQYF. The CDR3 DNA reads TGTGCCAGCAGCCCTAGCGGGTCAATGGCAGATACGCAGTATTTT. The V gene is TRBV7-9, the J gene TRBJ2-3; 8 bases agree with TRBD2. Looked up from germline, CDR1 is SEHNR and CDR2 is FQNEAQ (reference sequence). This CDR3 has 15 residues. J gave up 4 bases and V 5 bases, and 8 bases lay outside the gene matches.